Following are 22 T cell receptor beta chains from one sample sequenced in a study of Tregs in tolerant kidney transplant recipients. The repertoire was sequenced with immunoSEQ multiplex PCR; TCRdb's copy has only in-frame clones and lacks some. The top ten clones hold about 0.35% of a sample with about 100,000 clones, around 91% of them seen once. Sample: CD4+ T cells from blood, taken before the transplant. All receptors derive from a human donor who received a combined kidney and bone marrow transplant.

J is TRBJ1-3 and V is TRBV28, with D tentatively TRBD1 (5 bases). The CDR3 consists of 16 residues. Germline V gene lookup returns CDR1 MDHEN and CDR2 SYDVKM. Deletions cut 4 bases from V and 6 bases from J, with 19 bases between. The CDR3 DNA is TGTGCCAGCAGTTCAATCCTTTCCAGGGTGGCAAACACCATATATTTT. Translating gives CASSSILSRVANTIYF. Based on the CDR3 plus reference TRBV28 and TRBJ1-3, the full variable domain is DVKVTQSSRYLVKRTGEKVFLECVQDMDHENMFWYRQDPGLGLRLIYFSYDVKMKEKGDIPEGYSVSREKKERFSLILESASTNQTSMYLCASSSILSRVANTIYFGEGSWLTVV.

This clone has just a few counts. The CDR3 DNA is TGCGCCAGCAGCTTAAAGCGGGAAAACAATGAGCAGTTCTTC. As protein: CASSLKRENNEQFF. V and J are TRBV5-1 and TRBJ2-1; 7 bases are a match to TRBD2. The germline V gene has CDR1 SGHRS and CDR2 YFSETQ. There are 14 residues in the CDR3. V shed 2 bases, J shed 5 bases, and the junction held 4 bases outside the gene matches.

The CDR3 nucleotides read TGTGCCAGCTCACCATCGACGGGACAGGGGGCGGAGGGCTACACCTTC. It encodes CASSPSTGQGAEGYTF. The J gene is TRBJ1-2, the V gene TRBV18; TRBD1 matches at 12 bases. The J segment lost 8 bases and the V segment lost 2 bases, leaving 9 bases of the junction unmatched. Looked up from germline, CDR1 is KGHSH and CDR2 is LQKENI. The length of the CDR3 is 16 residues.

The chain uses TRBV4-1 and TRBJ1-5; D is unresolved. With 0 bases removed from V and 1 base from J, the gap between germline ends came to 13 bases. Germline CDR1 reads MGHRA; CDR2 reads YSYEKL. The CDR3 covers 17 residues. CDR3 sequence: CASSQDIQVRSNQPQHF. The CDR3 DNA reads TGCGCCAGCAGCCAAGATATTCAGGTACGGAGCAATCAGCCCCAGCATTTT.

V and J are TRBV6-5 and TRBJ2-3; tentative D call: TRBD1 (6 bases). CDR1 is MNHEY, CDR2 SVGAGI, per germline. The CDR3 has 15 amino acids. Trimming cost V 6 bases and J 0 bases, with 13 bases left between them. The chain's CDR3 is CASRQTGSSTDTQYF. The CDR3, as DNA: TGTGCCAGCAGACAGACAGGCTCTAGCACAGATACGCAGTATTTT.

The chain recombines TRBV7-2 with TRBJ2-7; 11 bases match TRBD1. The CDR3 is 16 amino acids. Per germline, CDR1 SGHTA and CDR2 FQGNSA. Trimming at V came to 4 bases and at J to 3 bases, leaving 8 bases not matched to a gene. The CDR3 here is CASSSASGTGGYEQYF. The DNA for the CDR3 is TGTGCCAGCAGCTCCGCCTCCGGGACAGGGGGCTACGAGCAGTACTTC.

Here the CDR3 DNA reads TGTGCCAGCAGCCTCGGGGGGGCCATCTACAATGAGCAGTTCTTC. This translates into CASSLGGAIYNEQFF. The J gene is TRBJ2-1, the V gene TRBV5-8, with 8 bases identical to TRBD2. The CDR3 sequence is 15 residues long. CDR1 and CDR2 (germline): SGHTS, YDEGEE. With V trimmed by 4 bases and J by 3 bases, 6 bases remained unmatched. Full variable domain (outside the CDR3, taken from reference TRBV5-8 and TRBJ2-1): EAGVTQSPTHLIKTRGQQATLRCSPISGHTSVYWYQQALGLGLQFLLWYDEGEERNRGNFPPRFSGRQFPNYSSELNVNALELEDSALYLCASSLGGAIYNEQFFGPGTRLTVL.

V gene TRBV28 combines with J gene TRBJ2-2; possible D gene TRBD2, 6 bases. The germline V and J ends were trimmed by 3 bases and 0 bases, with 11 bases remaining between them. Germline V gene data show CDR1 as MDHEN and CDR2 as SYDVKM. This CDR3 has 16 amino acids. DNA for the CDR3: TGTGCCAGCAGTTTGATGGCGGGGACGAACACCGGGGAGCTGTTTTTT. Amino acid sequence: CASSLMAGTNTGELFF. Variable domain in full (rest from reference TRBV28 and TRBJ2-2): DVKVTQSSRYLVKRTGEKVFLECVQDMDHENMFWYRQDPGLGLRLIYFSYDVKMKEKGDIPEGYSVSREKKERFSLILESASTNQTSMYLCASSLMAGTNTGELFFGEGSRLTVL.

The genes are TRBV15 and TRBJ2-1, with TRBD2 matching 7 bases. The CDR3 consists of 18 residues. Germline-derived CDR1 and CDR2 are LNHNV and YYDKDF (reference sequence). J gave up 3 bases and V 0 bases, and 11 bases lay outside the gene matches. The CDR3 reads CATSRDNRVGGYYNEQFF. DNA of the CDR3: TGTGCCACCAGCAGAGATAATCGTGTCGGGGGGTACTACAATGAGCAGTTCTTC. Variable domain in full (rest from reference TRBV15 and TRBJ2-1): DAMVIQNPRYQVTQFGKPVTLSCSQTLNHNVMYWYQQKSSQAPKLLFHYYDKDFNNEADTPDNFQSRRPNTSFCFLDIRSPGLGDTAMYLCATSRDNRVGGYYNEQFFGPGTRLTVL.

V usage is TRBV12-5 and J usage is TRBJ2-3, with D perhaps TRBD2 (6 bases). CDR1 and CDR2 from the germline V gene are LGHNT and FRNRAP. The V end was cut by 5 bases, the J end by 0 bases, with 9 bases between. The CDR3 is 14 residues long. CDR3 region: CASGAGYSTDTQYF. DNA of the CDR3: TGTGCTAGTGGTGCGGGGTATAGCACAGATACGCAGTATTTT. Full variable domain (rest looked up from reference TRBV12-5 and TRBJ2-3): DARVTQTPRHKVTEMGQEVTMRCQPILGHNTVFWYRQTMMQGLELLAYFRNRAPLDDSGMPKDRFSAEMPDATLATLKIQPSEPRDSAVYFCASGAGYSTDTQYFGPGTRLTVL.

The rearrangement joins TRBV4-3 to TRBJ2-3; 9 bases match TRBD2. V dropped 3 bases and J dropped 2; count of bases not matched to a gene: 9. The CDR3 extends over 17 amino acids. In germline, CDR1 is LGHNA, CDR2 YSLEER. CDR3 DNA sequence: TGCGCCAGCAGCCAGGATTTCGGGACTAGCCACACAGATACGCAGTATTTT. It yields the protein CASSQDFGTSHTDTQYF.

J is TRBJ2-2 and V is TRBV5-6, with a possible D match to TRBD1 (6 bases). The germline gives CDR1 SGHDT, CDR2 YYEEEE. Trimming left V 6 bases short and J 3 bases short, with 15 bases between. The CDR3 covers 15 residues. The CDR3: CASTIRGFDTGELFF. CDR3 coding DNA: TGTGCCAGCACCATAAGGGGGTTTGACACCGGGGAGCTGTTTTTT.

This chain uses TRBV7-2 with TRBJ1-2; 7 nucleotides line up with TRBD1. V lost 1 base, J lost 3 bases, and 17 bases stayed unmatched. Germline V gene lookup returns CDR1 SGHTA and CDR2 FQGNSA. The CDR3 consists of 19 residues. Here the CDR3 reads CASSLDPTGTAGVHYGYTF. The CDR3 DNA reads TGTGCCAGCAGCTTAGATCCGACCGGGACAGCCGGGGTTCACTATGGCTACACCTTC.

The chain uses TRBV5-1 and TRBJ2-5, with D possibly being TRBD1 (6 bases). The germline V gene encodes CDR1 SGHRS and CDR2 YFSETQ. The CDR3 totals 14 residues. V lost 2 bases, J lost 1 base, and 9 bases lay in between. The CDR3 spells CASSFSDSQETQYF. CDR3 DNA sequence: TGCGCCAGCAGCTTTTCGGACAGCCAAGAGACCCAGTACTTC.

V and J are TRBV18 and TRBJ1-5; possible D gene TRBD1, 6 bases. The CDR3 totals 16 residues. Germline assignment: CDR1 KGHSH and CDR2 LQKENI. With 3 bases removed from V and 2 bases from J, the gap between germline ends came to 14 bases. The CDR3 spells CASSPPGGRGNQPQHF. CDR3 DNA sequence: TGTGCCAGCTCACCGCCGGGGGGGCGGGGCAATCAGCCCCAGCATTTT.

This chain connects TRBV29-1 to TRBJ2-5; TRBD2 agrees at 11 bases. CDR1 SQVTM and CDR2 ANQGSEA come from the germline V gene. With 4 bases clipped from V and 5 bases from J, the junction kept 9 bases outside the gene matches. This CDR3 spans 15 amino acids. Here the CDR3 reads CSVGLAGGIGETQYF. As DNA, the CDR3 is TGCAGCGTTGGGCTAGCGGGAGGTATTGGGGAGACCCAGTACTTC.

This sequence joins TRBV5-6 and TRBJ1-6; D may be TRBD1 (5 bases). The CDR3 contains 14 residues. With 0 bases removed from V and 9 bases from J, the gap between germline ends came to 10 bases. CDR1 is SGHDT, CDR2 YYEEEE, per germline. As DNA, the CDR3 is TGTGCCAGCAGCTTGGAGACGGGGGTTTCACCCCTCCACTTT. Protein sequence: CASSLETGVSPLHF.

The rearrangement uses TRBV5-5 and TRBJ2-5, with a tentative D call TRBD1 (6 bases). Germline CDR1 is SGHKS and CDR2 is YYEKEE (reference sequence). The CDR3 sequence is 16 residues long. V gave up 2 bases and J gave up 4 bases, with 18 bases separating them. CDR3 loop: CASSFTPEAGVETQYF. In nucleotides, the CDR3 is TGTGCCAGCAGCTTTACGCCGGAGGCAGGGGTAGAGACCCAGTACTTC. Using reference TRBV5-5 and TRBJ2-5 for the parts outside the CDR3, the full variable domain is DAGVTQSPTHLIKTRGQQVTLRCSPISGHKSVSWYQQVLGQGPQFIFQYYEKEERGRGNFPDRFSARQFPNYSSELNVNALLLGDSALYLCASSFTPEAGVETQYFGPGTRLLVL.

The chain combines TRBV5-4 with TRBJ2-2; TRBD2 matches at 9 bases. The CDR3 runs 15 residues. After removal of 7 bases from V and 4 bases from J, the junction contained 8 bases not matched to a gene. In germline, CDR1 is SGHNT, CDR2 YYREEE (reference sequence). The CDR3 DNA reads TGTGCCAGCCTAGCGGGGACCCTGGGCACCGGGGAGCTGTTTTTT. Translating gives CASLAGTLGTGELFF. The whole variable domain, filled in from reference TRBV5-4 and TRBJ2-2, reads ETGVTQSPTHLIKTRGQQVTLRCSSQSGHNTVSWYQQALGQGPQFIFQYYREEENGRGNFPPRFSGLQFPNYSSELNVNALELDDSALYLCASLAGTLGTGELFFGEGSRLTVL.

The chain recombines TRBV25-1 with TRBJ1-4; a weak D match, TRBD1 (5 bases). The CDR3 is 12 residues long. Trimming removed 3 bases from V and 8 bases from J, with 7 bases in between. Germline-derived CDR1 and CDR2 are MGHDK and SYGVNS. The CDR3 protein is CASSEGGEKLFF. The DNA for the CDR3 is TGTGCCAGCAGTGAGGGGGGGGAAAAACTGTTTTTT.

This sequence joins TRBV11-2 and TRBJ2-2; a possible D gene is TRBD1 (7 bases). The CDR3 is made up of 18 amino acids. Trimming left V 1 base short and J 4 bases short, with 19 bases between. Per germline, CDR1 SGHAT and CDR2 FQNNGV. CDR3 amino acids: CASSLVHRGARGTGELFF. The DNA of the CDR3 is TGTGCCAGCAGCTTAGTTCACAGGGGTGCGCGGGGCACCGGGGAGCTGTTTTTT.

The J gene is TRBJ1-4, the V gene TRBV18; 9 bases are a match to TRBD1. The CDR3 runs 17 residues. CDR1 and CDR2 from the germline V gene are KGHSH and LQKENI. With 4 bases clipped from V and 4 bases from J, the junction kept 10 bases outside the gene matches. The CDR3 DNA follows: TGTGCCAGCTCACTTTTGGGATCGGGACAGGGTAATGAAAAACTGTTTTTT. As protein: CASSLLGSGQGNEKLFF. Full variable domain (missing parts from reference TRBV18 and TRBJ1-4): NAGVMQNPRHLVRRRGQEARLRCSPMKGHSHVYWYRQLPEEGLKFMVYLQKENIIDESGMPKERFSAEFPKEGPSILRIQQVVRGDSAAYFCASSLLGSGQGNEKLFFGSGTQLSVL.